The clone carrying this T cell receptor beta chain was detected only once. What it binds is unknown. These data originate in a study of cytomegalovirus exposure and HLA in healthy donors. Study context: Most donors, 81% of around 400 genotyped, fell in the Caucasian-associated ancestry cluster.

The PCR made use of 60 Vbeta and 13 Jbeta primers. Clones were sequenced by immunoSEQ multiplex PCR, and TCRdb holds only the in-frame ones, with some missing. The sample carries roughly 180,000 clones, 70% to 80% recorded once. Study results and limitations: Indistinguishable V segments such as TRBV6-2 and TRBV6-3 were excluded.

V shed 2 bases and J shed 0 bases, with 5 bases lying between them. This CDR3 spans 13 amino acids. The germline CDR1 and CDR2 sequences are MNHNY and SVGAGI (reference sequence). This TCR was recovered from a male donor in good health and CMV-seronegative. The chain has TRBV6-6 and TRBJ2-7; D gene uncertain. Sequenced: PBMCs. CDR3 coding DNA: TGTGCCAGCAGTTACCTGAGCTCCTACGAGCAGTACTTC. Translation: CASSYLSSYEQYF.